This TCR beta chain emerged from a study of PD-L1 blockade in urothelial cancer. About the research overall: The patients first took atezolizumab in about 2014, receiving 1,200 mg intravenously every 3 weeks. Study patients had been treated with 0 to 3 previous chemotherapy regimens.

Synthetic TCR analog templates were added to each PCR reaction. Sequencing was performed with immunoSEQ multiplex PCR; in TCRdb, only in-frame clones are kept and a portion is missing. The data contain tens of thousands of clones, about 83% of them singletons. As to time point: pretreatment peripheral blood. Sampling of each patient yielded between 1 and 8 specimens, collected pretreatment and on-treatment. Germline V gene sequence: CDR1 SGDLS, CDR2 YYNGEE. With 4 bases clipped from V and 7 bases from J, the junction kept 7 bases outside the gene matches. This CDR3 is built from 15 residues. This receptor was obtained from an older woman with urothelial cancer. This specimen consisted of PBMCs, obtained around atezolizumab (anti-PD-L1) treatment. V gene TRBV9 combines with J gene TRBJ1-4; 10 bases map to TRBD1. The CDR3 coding sequence is TGTGCCAGCAGCACCAGGGACAGGGGAGGTGAAAAACTGTTTTTT. Its translation is CASSTRDRGGEKLFF.